One T cell receptor beta chain is described in this entry. What it binds is unknown. Both 60 Vbeta primers and 13 Jbeta primers went into the PCR. Assay: immunoSEQ multiplex PCR; the TCRdb copy retains only in-frame clones and omits some. The profile shows roughly 150,000 clones, 70% to 80% of them singletons. The sample comes from a study of cytomegalovirus exposure and HLA in healthy donors. General study results and limits: TCR beta sequences numbering fewer than 20,000 were associated with HLA alleles at 0.05 false discovery rate in a later analysis. V- and J-gene trimming in TCR beta was tied to a missense DCLRE1C variant by an analysis performed later. In an earlier analysis, most TCR beta V segments were productive about 87% or about 30% of the time. The classifier reportedly diagnosed cytomegalovirus status with high sensitivity and specificity.

The CDR3 runs 13 residues. Germline CDR1 reads GTSNPN; CDR2 reads SVGIG (reference sequence). The trim removed 1 base at V and 8 bases at J, leaving 4 bases unmatched. Material: PBMCs. The V and J genes are TRBV30 and TRBJ2-1; 8 nucleotides line up with TRBD2. The sequence came from a woman in her 40s in good health and CMV-seronegative. The CDR3 spells CAWSGAGGYEQFF. The CDR3 DNA sequence: TGTGCCTGGAGTGGGGCGGGAGGCTATGAGCAGTTCTTC.